This T cell receptor beta chain emerged from a study of blood T cell repertoires in COVID-19. Looking at the study overall: Both acute and convalescent COVID-19 samples were obtained from the United States, Italy and Spain.

Sequencing used immunoSEQ multiplex PCR; TCRdb keeps in-frame clones, though not all of them. The sample lists 150,000 to 200,000 clones, over 75% occurring once. Living in roughly 25 US areas, the participants were between roughly 18 and 89 years of age. Donors of Cohort 3 who recovered were those that had two negative PCRs, clearance, or symptom resolution. The sequenced material came from PBMCs or T cells enriched from blood (not recorded which). The clonotype was recovered from a man aged 35-49 years who had recovered from COVID-19.

In nucleotides, the CDR3 is TGTGCCACCAACCGGGGCGGGGGTATAGGGGAGACCCAGTACTTC. This gives the protein CATNRGGGIGETQYF. The V and J genes are TRBV15 and TRBJ2-5; 7 nucleotides match TRBD2. Trimming cost V 7 bases and J 5 bases; bases outside gene matches: 13. This CDR3 comprises 15 residues. Germline V gene sequence: CDR1 LNHNV, CDR2 YYDKDF (reference sequence). Using reference TRBV15 and TRBJ2-5 for the parts outside the CDR3, the full variable domain is DAMVIQNPRYQVTQFGKPVTLSCSQTLNHNVMYWYQQKSSQAPKLLFHYYDKDFNNEADTPDNFQSRRPNTSFCFLDIRSPGLGDTAMYLCATNRGGGIGETQYFGPGTRLLVL.